This T cell receptor (beta chain) came from a study of patients and donors after allogeneic stem cell transplantation. Only a few counts were recorded for this clonotype. Germline CDR1 MNHNS, CDR2 SASEGT. There are 14 residues in the CDR3. With 8 bases removed from V and 4 bases from J, the gap between germline ends came to 15 bases. One entry per CDR3 protein results from TCRdb running MiXCR on the RT-PCR reads. This sample has 200,000 to 250,000 distinct CDR3 sequences, with over 12% found just once. The clonotype comes from a human donor who was either an allogeneic HSCT recipient or a stem cell or donor lymphocyte infusion donor (not recorded which). It is not recorded whose cells these are; they may come from a transplant donor. V and J are TRBV6-1 and TRBJ1-3; D not resolved. Sequencing used blood, either unsorted or a sorted T cell fraction (not recorded which). This CDR3 is CASGRDWSGNTIYF. In DNA form, the CDR3 reads TGTGCCAGCGGGAGGGATTGGAGCGGAAACACCATATATTTT.